Listed below are T cell receptor beta chains from one sample, sequenced in a study of T cells in Graves' hyperthyroidism and ophthalmopathy. MiXCR was run by TCRdb on the multiplex PCR reads, yielding one entry per CDR3 protein. The sample holds 480,000 or so distinct CDR3 sequences, roughly 45% seen once. The sample taken for sequencing was peripheral blood or thyroid tissue (not recorded which). The receptors were gathered from an adult woman with Graves' disease, either hyperthyroidism or ophthalmopathy (not recorded which). Each CDR3 is given with its conserved first and last residue. D genes are given only for firm matches. Not all rows give a size; the values are once, few, many and, for expanded clones, a class.

j_call: TRBJ1-1
d_call: TRBD1
v_call: TRBV2
clone_size: .
cdr3_nt: TGTGCCAGCAGTTCAAACAGGGGGGGCGGCACTGAAGCTTTCTTT
cdr3_aa: CASSSNRGGGTEAFF

j_call: TRBJ1-3
d_call: .
v_call: TRBV20-1
clone_size: .
cdr3_nt: TGCAGTGCTAGCAGGGGACATTTT
cdr3_aa: CSASRGHF

j_call: TRBJ2-7
d_call: .
v_call: TRBV29-1
clone_size: .
cdr3_nt: TGCAGCTTGATGGGGGCAAGGAACTACGAGCAGTACTTC
cdr3_aa: CSLMGARNYEQYF

j_call: TRBJ2-5
d_call: .
v_call: TRBV6-1
clone_size: .
cdr3_nt: TGTGCCACACACCGACGGAATTCCCAAGAGACCCAGTACTTC
cdr3_aa: CATHRRNSQETQYF

j_call: TRBJ1-3
d_call: TRBD1
v_call: TRBV12-3/TRBV12-4
clone_size: .
cdr3_nt: TGTGCCAGCAGTTACAGGGGAGACACCATATATTTT
cdr3_aa: CASSYRGDTIYF

j_call: TRBJ2-5
d_call: .
v_call: TRBV5-1
clone_size: many
cdr3_nt: TGCGCCAGCAGCTTGCCGCAGCAAGAGACCCAGTACTTC
cdr3_aa: CASSLPQQETQYF

j_call: TRBJ2-2
d_call: .
v_call: TRBV6-1
clone_size: once
cdr3_nt: TGTGCCAGCAAGCAACAGGGACTCAGGGCCGGGGAGCTGTTTTTT
cdr3_aa: CASKQQGLRAGELFF

j_call: TRBJ2-7
d_call: .
v_call: TRBV7-2
clone_size: .
cdr3_nt: TGTGCCAGCAGCACCCGGCTAGAGCAGTACTTC
cdr3_aa: CASSTRLEQYF

j_call: TRBJ2-5
d_call: .
v_call: TRBV7-8
clone_size: .
cdr3_nt: TGTGCCAGCAGCTTAGCGTCGACCGGGGGCGGGGAAGAGACCCAGTACTTC
cdr3_aa: CASSLASTGGGEETQYF

j_call: TRBJ2-7
d_call: .
v_call: TRBV7-9
clone_size: .
cdr3_nt: TGTGCCAGCAGTGGAGGGACCACCTACGAGCAGTACTTC
cdr3_aa: CASSGGTTYEQYF

j_call: TRBJ1-6
d_call: .
v_call: TRBV10-3
clone_size: many
cdr3_nt: TGTGCCATCAGTGACCGGCAAACAAACAGGGATAATTCACCCCTCCACTTT
cdr3_aa: CAISDRQTNRDNSPLHF

j_call: TRBJ1-1
d_call: .
v_call: TRBV29-1
clone_size: few
cdr3_nt: TGCAGCGCAGGGTCATGGACTGAAGCTTTCTTT
cdr3_aa: CSAGSWTEAFF

j_call: TRBJ2-5
d_call: .
v_call: TRBV24-1
clone_size: .
cdr3_nt: TGTGCCACCAGTGATCGGGGGACCCAAGAGACCCAGTACTTC
cdr3_aa: CATSDRGTQETQYF

j_call: TRBJ1-2
d_call: .
v_call: TRBV9
clone_size: many
cdr3_nt: TGTGCCAGCAGTGGGGATTCCTATGGCTACACCTTC
cdr3_aa: CASSGDSYGYTF

j_call: TRBJ2-2
d_call: .
v_call: TRBV7-9
clone_size: once
cdr3_nt: TGTGCCAGCAGCTCTGACTGGAACACCGGGGAGCTGTTTTTT
cdr3_aa: CASSSDWNTGELFF

j_call: TRBJ2-5
d_call: TRBD2
v_call: TRBV11-2
clone_size: many
cdr3_nt: TGTGCCAGCAGCCCTACGGGAGGGGTGGAGACCCAGTACTTC
cdr3_aa: CASSPTGGVETQYF

j_call: TRBJ1-5
d_call: TRBD1
v_call: TRBV4-1
clone_size: many
cdr3_nt: TGCGCCAGCAGCAGCTTACAGGGGTATCAGCCCCAGCATTTT
cdr3_aa: CASSSLQGYQPQHF

j_call: TRBJ2-6
d_call: .
v_call: TRBV11-3
clone_size: many
cdr3_nt: TGTGCCAGCAGCACCTCTGGGGCCAACGTCCTGACTTTC
cdr3_aa: CASSTSGANVLTF

j_call: TRBJ2-3
d_call: .
v_call: TRBV5-1
clone_size: many
cdr3_nt: TGCGCCAGCAGCACAGTCCTCAGGACAGATACGCAGTATTTT
cdr3_aa: CASSTVLRTDTQYF

j_call: TRBJ1-2
d_call: .
v_call: TRBV20-1
clone_size: .
cdr3_nt: TGCAGTGCTAGACCAGGGACCGGTCAGAACTATGGCTACACCTTC
cdr3_aa: CSARPGTGQNYGYTF

j_call: TRBJ2-5
d_call: TRBD2
v_call: TRBV7-2
clone_size: many
cdr3_nt: TGTGCCAGCAGCTTACAAAGCGGGAGTTCAGAGACCCAGTACTTC
cdr3_aa: CASSLQSGSSETQYF

j_call: TRBJ2-7
d_call: TRBD1
v_call: TRBV20-1
clone_size: .
cdr3_nt: TGCAGTGCCCTAAGCGGACAGGGGAATACCTACGAGCAGTACTTC
cdr3_aa: CSALSGQGNTYEQYF

j_call: TRBJ2-2
d_call: TRBD2
v_call: TRBV3-1
clone_size: .
cdr3_nt: TGTGCCAGCAGCTATCCGGGACTAGATATGACCGGGGAGCTGTTTTTT
cdr3_aa: CASSYPGLDMTGELFF

j_call: TRBJ2-5
d_call: TRBD1
v_call: TRBV6-6
clone_size: many
cdr3_nt: TGTGCCAGCAGTGACCCGGACAGGGGGCTTAAGACCCAGTACTTC
cdr3_aa: CASSDPDRGLKTQYF

j_call: TRBJ2-3
d_call: TRBD2
v_call: TRBV2
clone_size: .
cdr3_nt: TGTGCCAGCAGTGAATTAGCGGGAGTGGCAGATACGCAGTATTTT
cdr3_aa: CASSELAGVADTQYF

j_call: TRBJ1-6
d_call: .
v_call: TRBV9
clone_size: many
cdr3_nt: TGTGCCAGCAGCACAATGGGGGTTAGGAATTCACCCCTCCACTTT
cdr3_aa: CASSTMGVRNSPLHF

j_call: TRBJ1-5
d_call: TRBD1
v_call: TRBV24-1
clone_size: .
cdr3_nt: TGTGCCAGCAGCGATACCGGGACAGCTCAGGGGGGCAATCAGCCCCAGCATTTT
cdr3_aa: CASSDTGTAQGGNQPQHF

j_call: TRBJ1-4
d_call: .
v_call: TRBV11-2
clone_size: .
cdr3_nt: TGTGCCAGCAGCATACAGGACGGTGAAAAACTGTTTTTT
cdr3_aa: CASSIQDGEKLFF

j_call: TRBJ2-5
d_call: .
v_call: TRBV20-1
clone_size: .
cdr3_nt: TGCAGTGCTAGAGTACAGGGGCCGAGCGGGATGGAGACCCAGTACTTC
cdr3_aa: CSARVQGPSGMETQYF

j_call: TRBJ2-1
d_call: .
v_call: TRBV7-9
clone_size: .
cdr3_nt: TGTGCCAGCAGCTTAGCGCCGGCTACACACAATGAGCAGTTCTTC
cdr3_aa: CASSLAPATHNEQFF